These T cell receptor beta chains were read from a single sample in a study of blood T cells in healthy people across ages. TCRdb recomputed calls from the 5' RACE reads with MiXCR, one row per CDR3 protein. The sample lists hundreds of thousands of distinct CDR3 sequences, 25% to 35% occurring once. These records were also assigned to another study, of T cells of mothers and their children.

Sequencing input: blood. The receptors here all came from a boy aged 2-9 years in good health. CDR3s include the opening cysteine and the closing phenylalanine or tryptophan. A D gene is named only where the DNA matches it firmly. Where a row states a size, it is once, few, many or the class of an expanded clone; other rows omit it.

- | TRBJ2-2 | few | TRBV5-5 | TGTGCCAGCACCGGGGGGCCCCCGAACACCGGGGAGCTGTTTTTT | CASTGGPPNTGELFF
- | TRBJ1-4 | many | TRBV20-1 | TGCAGTGCTAGGGACTGGGGGGGCCCCCATGAAAAACTGTTTTTT | CSARDWGGPHEKLFF
TRBD2 | TRBJ2-1 | few | TRBV27 | TGTGCCAGCAGTCCGGGACTAGCGAGAGGGGAGCAGTTCTTC | CASSPGLARGEQFF
TRBD1 | TRBJ1-4 | - | TRBV6-6 | TGTGCCAGCAGACAAGGGACAGATTCTGGAAAACTGTTTTTT | CASRQGTDSGKLFF
TRBD2 | TRBJ2-3 | few | TRBV4-3 | TGCGCCAGCAGCCAAGAGGCGGGAGGTTTCCCAGATACGCAGTATTTT | CASSQEAGGFPDTQYF
- | TRBJ1-2 | few | TRBV3-1 | TGTGCCAGCAGCCAGCAATACAGTCCTTCGGGTGGCTACACCTTC | CASSQQYSPSGGYTF
- | TRBJ1-5 | few | TRBV11-1 | TGTGCCAGCAGCTTAGCGAAAAGATCCATTCCCCTTACCCATAGCAATCAGCCCCAGCATTTT | CASSLAKRSIPLTHSNQPQHF
- | TRBJ2-3 | - | TRBV27 | TGTGCCAGCAGTCCCCGGGACACAGATACGCAGTATTTT | CASSPRDTDTQYF
TRBD1 | TRBJ2-7 | - | TRBV5-1 | TGCACCAGCAGCAAGGGACAGAGCTCCTACGAGCAGTACTTC | CTSSKGQSSYEQYF
- | TRBJ2-1 | - | TRBV7-2 | TGTGCCAGCAGCCGACAGGTCGGCTCCTACAATGAGCAGTTCTTC | CASSRQVGSYNEQFF
- | TRBJ2-7 | - | TRBV5-1 | TGCGCCAGCAGCTTTCAAGGTGTCGAGCAGTACTTC | CASSFQGVEQYF
- | TRBJ2-1 | - | TRBV6-5 | TGTGCCAGCAGTTTATCCCCGGTAGGTGCCTCCTACAATGAGCAGTTCTTC | CASSLSPVGASYNEQFF
- | TRBJ2-2 | - | TRBV6-5 | TGTGCCAGCAGGGCAGAACCCCAGACCGGGGAGCTGTTTTTT | CASRAEPQTGELFF
TRBD2 | TRBJ2-7 | - | TRBV7-6 | TGTGCCAGCAGCGGACTCGCTAGCGGGCGATCCTACGAGCAGTACTTC | CASSGLASGRSYEQYF
TRBD1 | TRBJ1-2 | few | TRBV4-3 | TGCGCCAGCAGCAAGGGACAGGGAAGGGACTATGGCTACACCTTC | CASSKGQGRDYGYTF
- | TRBJ1-1 | - | TRBV3-1 | TGTGCCAGCAGCCAGGTTGACAAGGGTACTTTCTTT | CASSQVDKGTFF
- | TRBJ1-1 | - | TRBV14 | TGTGCCAGCAGCCAATCAGGTTACACTGAAGCTTTCTTT | CASSQSGYTEAFF
TRBD1 | TRBJ2-7 | - | TRBV6-5 | TGTGCCAGCAGGAGTAATACAGGGGCCGAGCAGTACTTC | CASRSNTGAEQYF
- | TRBJ2-3 | few | TRBV14 | TGTGCCAGCAGCCAAGGGGGAGCTTCCACAGATACGCAGTATTTT | CASSQGGASTDTQYF
- | TRBJ2-2 | few | TRBV20-1 | TGCAGTGCCCTTGGGGGGACCTCGAACACCGGGGAGCTGTTTTTT | CSALGGTSNTGELFF
TRBD1 | TRBJ1-4 | - | TRBV2 | TGTGCCAGCAGTGAGGGAACAGGGGGGTTGACGGTGGAACTGTTTTTT | CASSEGTGGLTVELFF
- | TRBJ2-1 | few | TRBV24-1 | TGTGCCACCAGTGAGGGGGGACGCGATGAGCAGTTCTTC | CATSEGGRDEQFF
- | TRBJ2-5 | - | TRBV24-1 | TGTGCCACCAGTGATTTGCGCAGGCAAGAGACCCAGTACTTC | CATSDLRRQETQYF
- | TRBJ2-1 | - | TRBV20-1 | TGCAGTGCTCAGCTAACTAGGACCCGCACCAATGAGCAGTTCTTC | CSAQLTRTRTNEQFF
TRBD2 | TRBJ2-3 | few | TRBV20-1 | TGCAGTGCTAGTGGGACTAGCGATTACACAGATACGCAGTATTTT | CSASGTSDYTDTQYF
- | TRBJ2-3 | - | TRBV27 | TGTGCCAGCAGTCGACTGTTCACAGATACGCAGTATTTT | CASSRLFTDTQYF
- | TRBJ2-3 | few | TRBV9 | TGTGCCAGCAGCGTAGAAGACAGCACAGATACGCAGTATTTT | CASSVEDSTDTQYF
- | TRBJ1-1 | - | TRBV29-1 | TGCAGCGTTGGGCGGGGGAGTGGTAACACTGAAGCTTTCTTT | CSVGRGSGNTEAFF
- | TRBJ1-6 | - | TRBV4-2 | TGTGCCAGCAGCCAAGAGAAGGCACCCCTCCACTTT | CASSQEKAPLHF
- | TRBJ2-2 | - | TRBV24-1 | TGTGCCACCAGAGATAGAGAAACCGGGGAGCTGTTTTTT | CATRDRETGELFF
TRBD2 | TRBJ2-1 | few | TRBV20-1 | TGCAGTGCAATCTCGGCCGGGACTAGCGGCCCCAGCTCCTACAATGAGCAGTTCTTC | CSAISAGTSGPSSYNEQFF
- | TRBJ2-3 | - | TRBV7-9 | TGTGCCAGCAGCTTAACGGCGCAGTATTTT | CASSLTAQYF
- | TRBJ2-2 | - | TRBV27 | TGTGCCAGCAGTTTAATGTTGACAGGAAGCACCGGGGAGCTGTTTTTT | CASSLMLTGSTGELFF
- | TRBJ1-1 | few | TRBV10-1 | TGCGCCAGCAGTGAGATGCGAAACACTGAAGCTTTCTTT | CASSEMRNTEAFF
- | TRBJ1-4 | few | TRBV2 | TGTGCCAGCAGTGAACAGATGAATGAAAAACTGTTTTTT | CASSEQMNEKLFF
- | TRBJ2-5 | few | TRBV10-3 | TGTGCCATCAGATCGGCTGGGGGGGGGCTAAAGACCCAGTACTTC | CAIRSAGGGLKTQYF
- | TRBJ2-1 | few | TRBV7-2 | TGTGCCAGCACCACCCCAAGTTCCTACAATGAGCAGTTCTTC | CASTTPSSYNEQFF
- | TRBJ2-2 | once | TRBV7-9 | TGTGCCAGCAGCCGGGGACTTACCGGGGAGCCGTTTTTT | CASSRGLTGEPFF
TRBD1 | TRBJ2-7 | few | TRBV7-2 | TGTGCCAGCAGCTTAGAATTTGGACAGGTCTACGAGCAGTACTTC | CASSLEFGQVYEQYF
TRBD2 | TRBJ2-5 | - | TRBV9 | TGTGCCAGCAGCGTAGAGCGGGGGGGCCGAGAGACCCAGTACTTC | CASSVERGGRETQYF
- | TRBJ2-1 | - | TRBV4-2 | TGTGCCAGCAGCCAAGACGTGGCGGGCGGTGAGCAGTTCTTC | CASSQDVAGGEQFF
TRBD1 | TRBJ2-7 | - | TRBV5-1 | TGCGCCAGCAGCATAGGGACAGAAGGTAACGAGCAGTACTTC | CASSIGTEGNEQYF
- | TRBJ2-3 | - | TRBV15 | TGTGCCACCAGCAGAGTCGGGGGAGTCGCAGATACGCAGTATTTT | CATSRVGGVADTQYF
- | TRBJ2-1 | few | TRBV10-3 | TGTGCCATCAGTGACGGGATCCGCGGGGTAATGGGGGAGCAGTTCTTC | CAISDGIRGVMGEQFF
TRBD2 | TRBJ2-5 | - | TRBV7-2 | TGTGCCAGCAGCTTAATAGCGGGGGAACAAGAGACCCAGTACTTC | CASSLIAGEQETQYF
- | TRBJ2-3 | - | TRBV21-1 | TGTGCCAGCAGCAAAGATCCCTCTAGCGGGAGTAGGGATACGCAGTATTTT | CASSKDPSSGSRDTQYF
TRBD2 | TRBJ2-4 | few | TRBV18 | TGTGCCAGCTCACCAAAGAGCGGGAGAGTGGCCAAAAACATTCAGTACTTC | CASSPKSGRVAKNIQYF
- | TRBJ2-3 | few | TRBV6-2/TRBV6-3 | TGTGCCAGCAGTTCCGGCCTCACTCCAGATACGCAGTATTTT | CASSSGLTPDTQYF
- | TRBJ2-3 | - | TRBV6-5 | TGTGCCAGCAGATCTACCGGGGGGCCAGGAGATACGCAGTATTTT | CASRSTGGPGDTQYF
TRBD2 | TRBJ2-3 | many | TRBV12-3/TRBV12-4 | TGTGCCAGCAGTATCACCTCTCTAGCGGGGCCCACAGATACGCAGTATTTT | CASSITSLAGPTDTQYF
- | TRBJ2-5 | - | TRBV10-3 | TGTGCCATCAGTGAGACGATGCCGGGAAGGGACCTTCAACGAGAGACCCAGTACTTC | CAISETMPGRDLQRETQYF
- | TRBJ2-5 | - | TRBV12-3/TRBV12-4 | TGCGCCAGCAGCCACCAAATAACCCAGTACTTC | CASSHQITQYF
- | TRBJ1-1 | - | TRBV2 | TGTGCCAGCAGTGTTCGAACAGGGTTGAACACTGAAGCTTTCTTT | CASSVRTGLNTEAFF
- | TRBJ1-1 | - | TRBV6-6 | TGTGCCAGCAGTTACTTGGGGAGAGGGGACACTGAAGCTTTCTTT | CASSYLGRGDTEAFF
TRBD2 | TRBJ2-6 | - | TRBV6-4 | TGTGCCGGCGGGGGGGCTACAGGGAAGATCTCTGGGGCCAACGTCCTGACTTTC | CAGGGATGKISGANVLTF
TRBD2 | TRBJ2-4 | - | TRBV9 | TGTGCCAGCAGCGTAACTAGCGGGGGGAAAAACATTCAGTACTTC | CASSVTSGGKNIQYF
TRBD2 | TRBJ2-1 | few | TRBV5-1 | TGCGCCAGCAGCTTGCCTAGCGGGAGGGCAGCTGATTCGAATGAGCAGTTCTTC | CASSLPSGRAADSNEQFF